This T cell receptor beta chain came from a study of T cells after yellow fever vaccination. Study-level points and caveats: Booster samples showed a return of most primary-vaccination clones (roughly 96% CD4, 88% CD8).

The CDR3 extends over 14 amino acids. V lost 5 bases and J 4 bases, leaving 13 bases between the germline ends. Germline-derived CDR1 and CDR2 are SGDLS and YYNGEE. In the case of this clonotype: The antigen is undetermined.

TCRdb re-called the 5' RACE reads with MiXCR, one entry per CDR3 protein. The data contain around 360,000 distinct CDR3 sequences, approximately 10% of them seen just once; the ten biggest clones take up 18%. The clonotype originates from a man aged 18 to 29 who received the YFV17D yellow fever vaccine. The chain employs TRBV9 and TRBJ1-5, with a possible D match to TRBD1 (5 bases). Sequencing used PBMCs, obtained on the day of the first yellow fever vaccination. CDR3 nucleotide sequence: TGTGCCAGCAGTGACCTTGGGGGGAATCAGCCCCAGCATTTT. This sequence encodes CASSDLGGNQPQHF. Using reference TRBV9 and TRBJ1-5 for the parts outside the CDR3, the full variable domain is DSGVTQTPKHLITATGQRVTLRCSPRSGDLSVYWYQQSLDQGLQFLIQYYNGEERAKGNILERFSAQQFPDLHSELNLSSLELGDSALYFCASSDLGGNQPQHFGDGTRLSIL.